This T cell receptor beta chain originates from a study of blood T cell repertoires in COVID-19. V lost 0 bases, J lost 0 bases, and 4 bases stayed unmatched. CDR3 length equals 16 residues. Germline-derived CDR1 and CDR2 are SGHRS and YFSETQ. Per the study methods: How many nucleated cells were present was estimated from reference gene primer amplification. Method: immunoSEQ multiplex PCR; TCRdb's copy keeps in-frame clones and lacks some. D and trimming were read from the DNA, whereas the V and J calls and clone size are those reported in that table. The profile shows hundreds of thousands of clones, approximately 86% of them singletons.

This sequence was found in a woman in her twenties or thirties with COVID-19, enrolled during active disease. The chain combines TRBV5-1 with TRBJ2-7; 9 bases are a match to TRBD2. Sequenced: peripheral blood. The CDR3 nucleotides are TGCGCCAGCAGCTTGGGACTAGCGGTCAACTCCTACGAGCAGTACTTC. Encoded protein: CASSLGLAVNSYEQYF.